One and the same sample provided the 29 T cell receptor beta chains below, sequenced in a study of regulatory T cells in long-lasting Graves disease. Arm-PCR of CDR3 regions and iRepertoire HTBI primers were the basis on which TCR beta libraries were built. TCRdb used MiXCR to reprocess the multiplex PCR reads, holding one entry per CDR3 protein. The data hold 370,000 or so distinct CDR3 sequences, with roughly 17% observed a single time. Time point defined: newly diagnosed GD, antithyroid drugs for less than 3 months. RNA extracted from PBMCs served as the sequencing template. Separately, the same data were catalogued under a study of T cells in Graves' hyperthyroidism and ophthalmopathy.

Sample: peripheral blood mononuclear cells (PBMCs), taken at new diagnosis, from a patient treated with antithyroid drugs. Source of these receptors: a young woman with Graves disease.

The chain links TRBV4-2 to TRBJ2-7; a possible D gene is TRBD2 (5 bases). The V gene's germline CDR1 is LGHNA and CDR2 YNFKEQ. The ends were cut back, 3 bases at V and 3 bases at J, with 12 bases in the middle. This CDR3 spans 14 amino acids. The CDR3: CASSQTGIGYEQYF. In nucleotides, the CDR3 is TGTGCCAGCAGCCAGACGGGGATCGGCTACGAGCAGTACTTC.

The rearrangement links TRBV27 to TRBJ2-1, with D perhaps TRBD2 (6 bases). Trimming pared 2 bases from V and 2 bases from J, leaving 7 bases between. CDR1 and CDR2 from the germline V gene are MNHEY and SMNVEV (reference sequence). The length of the CDR3 is 14 residues. The CDR3 loop reads CASSLGEAYNEQFF. In DNA form, the CDR3 reads TGTGCCAGCAGTTTAGGGGAGGCCTACAATGAGCAGTTCTTC.

This clonotype was seen more than once but under ten times. V usage is TRBV6-5 and J usage is TRBJ1-5; 7 bases are a match to TRBD1. Germline CDR1 and CDR2: MNHEY and SVGAGI. V lost 0 bases and J lost 7; bases outside the gene matches: 6. This CDR3 is built from 15 residues. DNA for the CDR3: TGTGCCAGCAGTTACTCGAGACAGGGCGGACAGCCCCAGCATTTT. This translates into CASSYSRQGGQPQHF.

The chain recombines TRBV28 with TRBJ2-2, with D tentatively TRBD1 (5 bases). CDR1 and CDR2 (germline): MDHEN, SYDVKM. V lost 5 bases, J lost 2 bases, and 18 bases lay in between. This CDR3 is built from 17 residues. The CDR3 DNA reads as TGTGCCAGCAGTCCCTGGGCGGCGCAGGGAAACACCGGGGAGCTGTTTTTT. It encodes CASSPWAAQGNTGELFF.

This clonotype has a count of ten or more. The chain employs TRBV11-2 and TRBJ1-4; possible D gene TRBD1, 6 bases. V dropped 1 base and J dropped 5 bases, with 11 bases sitting between them. Germline CDR1 SGHAT, CDR2 FQNNGV. The CDR3 spans 15 residues. This CDR3 is CASSLGRRGNEKLFF. CDR3 nucleotide sequence: TGTGCCAGCAGCTTAGGGAGGAGGGGGAATGAAAAACTGTTTTTT.

This clonotype was seen at least ten times. The V gene is TRBV2, the J gene TRBJ2-7; D possibly corresponds to TRBD1 (5 bases). Trimming left V 10 bases short and J 6 bases short, with 13 bases between. There are 11 residues in the CDR3. Per the germline V gene, CDR1 is SNHLY and CDR2 is FYNNEI. The CDR3 reads CAIVRGSEQYF. In DNA form, the CDR3 reads TGTGCCATCGTTAGGGGTAGCGAGCAGTACTTC.

This clonotype turned up a few times. DNA for the CDR3: TGTGCCAGTATTCCCTCGGGACCCCCGGGGCAGCCCCAGCATTTT. It yields the protein CASIPSGPPGQPQHF. This chain joins TRBV19 and TRBJ1-5; perhaps TRBD1 as D (5 bases). V gave up 7 bases and J gave up 7 bases, with 20 bases separating them. This CDR3 has 15 residues. In germline, CDR1 is LNHDA, CDR2 SQIVND (reference sequence).

There are a few counts of this clonotype. This may be a read error: a much more frequent sequence differs by one nucleotide. The genes are TRBV6-2 or TRBV6-3 and TRBJ1-1; D unclear. Germline CDR1 reads MNHEY; CDR2 reads SVGEGT. CDR3 length: 14 amino acids. CDR3 nucleotides: TGTGCCAGCAGTGCCTTGGATTCACGGCCTGAAACTTTCTTT. It is translated as CASSALDSRPETFF.

This clonotype has a count of ten or more. In DNA form, the CDR3 reads TGCGCCAGCAGCCTAGCGGGACAAAGCACAGATACGCAGTATTTT. The encoded protein is CASSLAGQSTDTQYF. J is TRBJ2-3 and V is TRBV5-1; 9 bases fit TRBD2. CDR1 is SGHRS and CDR2 is YFSETQ in the germline V gene. Losses at the gene ends were 4 bases for V and 0 bases for J; bases not matched to a gene: 3. This CDR3 is built from 15 residues. The full variable domain, rest sourced from reference TRBV5-1 and TRBJ2-3, is KAGVTQTPRYLIKTRGQQVTLSCSPISGHRSVSWYQQTPGQGLQFLFEYFSETQRNKGNFPGRFSGRQFSNSRSEMNVSTLELGDSALYLCASSLAGQSTDTQYFGPGTRLTVL.

The rearrangement joins TRBV30 to TRBJ1-2, with TRBD1 matching 7 bases. This CDR3 region has 16 residues. The germline V gene encodes CDR1 GTSNPN and CDR2 SVGIG (reference sequence). J lost 2 bases, V lost 2 bases, and 11 bases had no gene match. The CDR3 DNA follows: TGTGCCTGGAGTCCATTGGGACAGAGCCTAAACTATGGCTACACCTTC. Protein: CAWSPLGQSLNYGYTF.

There are many counts of this clonotype. V usage is TRBV20-1 and J usage is TRBJ2-1, with D maybe TRBD2 (6 bases). The closer fit of TRBJ2-5 to the DNA end suggests the J call may be wrong. There are 15 residues in the CDR3. From germline, CDR1 is DFQATT and CDR2 SNEGSKA (reference sequence). The CDR3, as DNA: TGCAGTGCTAGAGATGTAGCGGAGACTTCGTGGACCCAGTACTTC. Translation gives CSARDVAETSWTQYF.

The chain links TRBV5-1 to TRBJ1-2; tentatively, D is TRBD1 (6 bases). The CDR3 totals 16 residues. CDR1 and CDR2 (germline): SGHRS, YFSETQ. Trimming left V 2 bases short and J 2 bases short, with 16 bases between. The CDR3 bases are TGCGCCAGCAGCTTCGGGACACTTTCACGAAACTATGGCTACACCTTC. This translates into CASSFGTLSRNYGYTF.

This clonotype showed up many times. The chain is built from TRBV7-2 and TRBJ2-7; 16 bases are a match to TRBD2. There are 19 residues in the CDR3. V shed 5 bases and J 2 bases; nucleotides not matched to a gene: 12. Looked up from germline, CDR1 is SGHTA and CDR2 is FQGNSA. The CDR3 DNA reads TGTGCCAGCAGCCTCCGTCCCGGGACTAGCGGGGGGGCCCCCTACGAGCAGTACTTC. It is translated as CASSLRPGTSGGAPYEQYF.

This clonotype was observed at least ten times. This chain uses TRBV2 with TRBJ1-5, with TRBD1 matching over 7 bases. Germline-derived CDR1 and CDR2 are SNHLY and FYNNEI. V lost 6 bases, J lost 0 bases, and 11 bases stayed unmatched. This CDR3 contains 17 residues. In DNA, the CDR3 is TGTGCCAGCAGCGCCGGGACAGCCTTCTATAGCAATCAGCCCCAGCATTTT. Translated, it gives CASSAGTAFYSNQPQHF.

This clonotype has just a few counts. This may be a read error: a much more frequent sequence differs by one nucleotide. This rearrangement joins TRBV6-1 to TRBJ2-1; D is unclear. CDR3 length: 16 residues. With 6 bases removed from V and 6 bases from J, the gap between germline ends came to 21 bases. CDR1 and CDR2 (germline): MNHNS, SASEGT. Written as DNA, the CDR3 is TGTGCCAGCAGGGACCAAAGTAGTGGTCGGTTCAATGAGCAGTTCTTC. Its protein product is CASRDQSSGRFNEQFF.

This clonotype was seen a handful of times. The J gene is TRBJ2-7, the V gene TRBV20-1, with 7 positions matching TRBD2. Germline V gene lookup returns CDR1 DFQATT and CDR2 SNEGSKA (reference sequence). This CDR3 region has 13 residues. The V gene end was trimmed by 4 bases and the J gene end by 3 bases; junction bases not matched to a gene: 6. The CDR3 DNA reads TGCAGTGCTAATGGACTAGATTACTACGAGCAGTACTTC. This gives the protein CSANGLDYYEQYF.

This clonotype was observed many times. The V call is TRBV6-1, the J call TRBJ1-5; no reliable D call. This CDR3 has 15 amino acids. The germline gives CDR1 MNHNS, CDR2 SASEGT. The V end was cut by 7 bases, the J end by 1 base, with 14 bases between. For the CDR3, the DNA is TGTGCCAGCACCCCCCTCGGGGAGAGCAATCAGCCCCAGCATTTT. Amino acid sequence: CASTPLGESNQPQHF.

This clonotype showed up just a few times. The rearrangement links TRBV28 to TRBJ1-2, with 8 bases fitting TRBD1. The V gene end was trimmed by 4 bases and the J gene end by 4 bases; junction bases not matched to a gene: 5. The CDR3 is 14 amino acids. Looked up from germline, CDR1 is MDHEN and CDR2 is SYDVKM. CDR3 nucleotides: TGTGCCAGCAGTTCCCCAACAGGGGGCTATGGCTACACCTTC. Protein: CASSSPTGGYGYTF.

In its sample, this clonotype was seen a few times. This chain joins TRBV10-1 and TRBJ2-1; D may be TRBD2 (7 bases). The CDR3 consists of 13 residues. Germline values: CDR1 WNHNN, CDR2 SYGVQD (reference sequence). Trimming pared 2 bases from V and 13 bases from J, leaving 15 bases between. CDR3 protein: CASSENPGGPQFF. Written as DNA, the CDR3 is TGCGCCAGCAGTGAGAACCCGGGGGGCCCCCAGTTCTTC.

This clonotype was counted only a few times. V is TRBV6-1 and J is TRBJ1-1; 9 nucleotides agree with TRBD1. This CDR3 comprises 14 residues. CDR1 and CDR2 from the germline V gene are MNHNS and SASEGT. J lost 5 bases, V lost 5 bases, and 6 bases had no gene match. CDR3 DNA: TGTGCCAGCAGTCGCGACAGGGGGGAGACTGAAGCTTTCTTT. Translated, it gives CASSRDRGETEAFF.

There are many counts of this clonotype. The chain has TRBV28 and TRBJ1-1; 8 bases fit TRBD1. Unmatched junction bases numbered 10, after V lost 7 bases and J lost 6 bases. The CDR3 runs 14 residues. The germline V gene has CDR1 MDHEN and CDR2 SYDVKM. The CDR3 here is CASTRTGSGAEAFF. The CDR3 region has the DNA TGTGCCAGCACCAGGACAGGGAGCGGGGCTGAAGCTTTCTTT.

This clonotype occurred a few times. This sequence joins TRBV7-6 and TRBJ2-1, with a possible D match to TRBD2 (6 bases). The CDR3 is made up of 17 amino acids. CDR1 is SGHVS and CDR2 is FNYEAQ in the germline V gene. V was clipped by 0 bases and J by 4 bases, with 16 bases between them. In DNA form, the CDR3 reads TGTGCCAGCAGCTTAGCCGGTTGGCGGGGCGGGTACAATGAGCAGTTCTTC. This sequence encodes CASSLAGWRGGYNEQFF.

The V gene is TRBV6-1, the J gene TRBJ1-5; 10 bases are a match to TRBD1. The trim removed 4 bases at V and 3 bases at J, leaving 6 bases unmatched. CDR1 and CDR2 (germline): MNHNS, SASEGT. This CDR3 contains 16 residues. CDR3 sequence: CASSVTGGRLNQPQHF. CDR3 sequence (DNA): TGTGCCAGCAGTGTGACAGGGGGCAGGCTCAATCAGCCCCAGCATTTT.

This clonotype was counted many times. The chain carries TRBV28 and TRBJ2-2, with 10 bases matching TRBD2. The V gene's germline CDR1 is MDHEN and CDR2 SYDVKM. This CDR3 comprises 13 residues. V shed 11 bases, J shed 4 bases, and the junction held 4 bases outside the gene matches. The CDR3 spells CAGRTSGTGELFF. CDR3 DNA: TGTGCCGGGAGGACTAGCGGCACCGGGGAGCTGTTTTTT.

This clonotype has just a few counts. The V and J genes are TRBV10-2 and TRBJ1-2; 9 bases are shared with TRBD1. Per the germline V gene, CDR1 is WSHSY and CDR2 is SAAADI. Trimming removed 3 bases from V and 8 bases from J; junction bases left unmatched: 10. This CDR3 spans 15 amino acids. CDR3 protein: CASSDRTGTGRGYTF. The DNA for the CDR3 is TGCGCCAGCAGTGACCGAACCGGGACAGGGCGCGGCTACACCTTC.

Concerning this clonotype itself: One base away lies a much larger clone, so this may be a sequencing read error. The chain links TRBV5-1 to TRBJ2-1; D call uncertain. Germline values: CDR1 SGHRS, CDR2 YFSETQ. Trimming took 4 bases from V and 4 from J, leaving 12 bases between them. This CDR3 contains 14 residues. CDR3 region: CASSRSPVYNEQFF. CDR3 nucleotides: TGCGCCAGCAGCCGCAGTCCGGTTTACAATGAGCAGTTCTTC.

The chain couples TRBV24-1 to TRBJ2-5; 7 bases map to TRBD1. Trimming took 2 bases from V and 5 from J; bases not matched to a gene: 10. The CDR3 consists of 16 residues. Looked up from germline, CDR1 is KGHDR and CDR2 is SFDVKD. CDR3 sequence: CATSDSEKGGLETQYF. The CDR3 region has the DNA TGTGCCACCAGTGATTCCGAGAAAGGGGGCCTGGAGACCCAGTACTTC.

This clonotype was seen many times. The chain employs TRBV3-1 and TRBJ2-2; D is unresolved. CDR1 and CDR2 (germline): LGHDT, YNNKEL (reference sequence). This CDR3 is 14 amino acids long. Trimming took off 3 bases at V and 5 bases at J, with 10 bases between the two ends. CDR3 DNA sequence: TGTGCCAGCAGCCATGGCCAGGAGACCGGGGAGCTGTTTTTT. Amino acid sequence: CASSHGQETGELFF.

This chain connects TRBV30 to TRBJ2-2; maybe TRBD1 (6 bases). The CDR3 covers 14 residues. Germline lookup yields CDR1 GTSNPN and CDR2 SVGIG (reference sequence). V was pared by 7 bases and J by 0 bases, with 12 bases between. The CDR3 is CASRGHPNTGELFF. As DNA, the CDR3 is TGTGCCTCACGGGGACACCCGAACACCGGGGAGCTGTTTTTT.